The 25 T cell receptor beta chains listed next were all sequenced from one sample in a study of blood T cells in healthy people across ages. Using a J-beta primer mix together with a sample-barcoded 5' primer, a second PCR was run for roughly 6 to 12 cycles. TCRdb re-analysed the 5' RACE reads in MiXCR, keeping a single row per CDR3 protein. The sample records 750,000 to 950,000 distinct CDR3 sequences, about 48% being singletons. The specimen sequenced was blood. These receptors were taken from an elderly man in good health.

This chain links TRBV7-2 with TRBJ2-5, with TRBD1 matching 7 bases. The germline V gene has CDR1 SGHTA and CDR2 FQGNSA. The junction had 18 bases not matched to a gene; V was cut back by 3 bases and J by 11 bases. The CDR3 totals 16 residues. CDR3 bases: TGTGCCAGCAGCTTCGGGACAGACCACAGGTACAATGAGCAGTACTTC. Translating gives CASSFGTDHRYNEQYF.

This clonotype appeared a few times. The V gene is TRBV2, the J gene TRBJ1-2; weak D call: TRBD1 (6 bases). This CDR3 has 12 residues. With 6 bases removed from V and 7 bases from J, the gap between germline ends came to 12 bases. Germline CDR1 SNHLY, CDR2 FYNNEI. The CDR3 DNA reads as TGTGCCAGCAGCCTACAGGGACTTGGCTACACCTTC. Its protein is CASSLQGLGYTF.

Worth noting for this clonotype: Mismatch with germline at one junction end may stem from a read error. The chain uses TRBV9 and TRBJ2-1; D may match TRBD1 or TRBD2 (5 bases each). In germline, CDR1 is SGDLS, CDR2 YYNGEE. The CDR3 extends over 15 amino acids. CDR3 DNA sequence: TGTGCCGGCAGCCGGGGCTTGGGGATAACCAATGAGCAGTTCTTC. Its protein product is CAGSRGLGITNEQFF.

This chain connects TRBV18 to TRBJ1-1; 7 positions agree with TRBD1. This CDR3 has 16 residues. Trimming took 3 bases from V and 0 from J; bases not matched to a gene: 7. Germline CDR1 is KGHSH and CDR2 is LQKENI. CDR3 sequence: CASSPLTGFLNTEAFF. The DNA of the CDR3 is TGTGCCAGCTCACCTCTGACAGGGTTCTTGAACACTGAAGCTTTCTTT.

The CDR3 loop reads CASSLVLLETQYF. The DNA for the CDR3 is TGTGCCAGCAGCTTAGTCCTGTTAGAGACCCAGTACTTC. The gene calls are TRBV11-2 and TRBJ2-5; no clear D gene. The CDR3 is 13 amino acids. Germline loops: CDR1 SGHAT, CDR2 FQNNGV. Trimming cost V 1 base and J 4 bases, with 7 bases left between them.

V and J are TRBV4-1 and TRBJ2-3, with TRBD2 identical over 11 bases. The ends lost 1 base at V and 7 bases at J; junction bases unmatched: 7. The CDR3 totals 16 residues. Germline V gene lookup returns CDR1 MGHRA and CDR2 YSYEKL. The CDR3 nucleotides read TGCGCCAGCAGCCAAGTGGGACTAGCGGATCTGAATACGCAGTATTTT. Translating it yields CASSQVGLADLNTQYF.

There are a few counts of this clonotype. The chain links TRBV6-5 to TRBJ2-7; a possible D gene is TRBD1 (6 bases). Germline CDR1 reads MNHEY; CDR2 reads SVGAGI. V was cut by 7 bases and J by 4 bases, with 11 bases left in between. This CDR3 region has 12 residues. The CDR3 nucleotides read TGTGCCAGCACCTCAGGGGAATACGAGCAGTACTTC. Translating it yields CASTSGEYEQYF.

The V call is TRBV7-9, the J call TRBJ1-5; 8 bases agree with TRBD1. V shed 5 bases, J shed 2 bases, and the junction held 8 bases outside the gene matches. The CDR3 covers 16 residues. Per the germline V gene, CDR1 is SEHNR and CDR2 is FQNEAQ (reference sequence). CDR3 amino acids: CASSPSDRAGNQPQHF. The CDR3 DNA sequence: TGTGCCAGCAGCCCTTCGGACAGGGCGGGCAATCAGCCCCAGCATTTT.

This clonotype was recorded a few times. The gene calls are TRBV3-1 and TRBJ2-1; D unresolved. Germline V gene sequence: CDR1 LGHDT, CDR2 YNNKEL (reference sequence). V was trimmed by 0 bases and J by 13 bases, leaving 10 bases between them. The CDR3 consists of 12 residues. The CDR3 sequence: CASSQDSETQFF. The CDR3 DNA follows: TGTGCCAGCAGCCAAGATTCGGAGACCCAGTTCTTC.

This chain links TRBV12-3 or TRBV12-4 with TRBJ2-1; weak D call: TRBD1 (5 bases). CDR3 size: 13 residues. Between the trimmed V and J ends, which lost 3 bases and 8 bases, there was a span of 11 bases. The CDR3 protein is CASSFSVGHEQFF. The CDR3 DNA follows: TGTGCCAGCAGTTTTTCCGTGGGGCATGAGCAGTTCTTC.

This clonotype was observed a handful of times. This chain uses TRBV20-1 with TRBJ1-5; no clear D. The germline V and J ends were trimmed by 0 bases and 3 bases, with 15 bases remaining between them. This CDR3 is built from 16 residues. Germline CDR1 reads DFQATT; CDR2 reads SNEGSKA (reference sequence). CDR3 sequence: CSARDLRGSNNQPQHF. CDR3 in DNA: TGCAGTGCTAGAGATCTCAGAGGGTCGAACAATCAGCCCCAGCATTTT.

This clonotype was seen a single time. The chain has TRBV5-1 and TRBJ2-1; 10 nucleotides agree with TRBD1. In germline, CDR1 is SGHRS, CDR2 YFSETQ. This CDR3 comprises 16 residues. Trimming cost V 0 bases and J 10 bases; bases outside gene matches: 10. The CDR3 DNA reads as TGCGCCAGCAGCTTGGCAGGGACAGGGGATGTGAGGGAGCAGTTCTTC. This encodes CASSLAGTGDVREQFF.

The V and J genes are TRBV10-3 and TRBJ2-1, with 7 positions matching TRBD2. The J call may be in error: the DNA end matches TRBJ2-7 better. CDR3 size: 15 residues. Germline V gene lookup returns CDR1 ENHRY and CDR2 SYGVKD. The CDR3 DNA reads TGTGCCATCAGTCCACCGGGGGGAAGGTACAATGAGCAGTACTTC. Protein product: CAISPPGGRYNEQYF.

This clonotype showed up just a few times. CDR3 in DNA: TGTGCCAGCAGCCAAGCGGGTCCTCAAGAGACCCAGTACTTC. Amino acids: CASSQAGPQETQYF. The chain carries TRBV4-2 and TRBJ2-5, with no clear D. The CDR3 length is 14 residues. Germline values: CDR1 LGHNA, CDR2 YNFKEQ. The V gene lost 1 base and the J gene lost 2 bases, with 8 bases spanning the gap.

Comment on this clonotype: Possible read error: a much larger clone is one base away. The chain combines TRBV3-1 with TRBJ1-4; D gene ambiguous. Germline assignment: CDR1 LGHDT and CDR2 YNNKEL (reference sequence). The CDR3 runs 12 residues. The CDR3 region is CAGSPPIGKLFF. In DNA, the CDR3 is TGTGCCGGCAGCCCTCCCATTGGAAAACTGTTTTTT.

This clonotype was detected a few times. The chain has TRBV20-1 and TRBJ2-1; 11 nucleotides match TRBD2. The CDR3 runs 13 residues. Losses at the gene ends were 8 bases for V and 3 bases for J; bases not matched to a gene: 3. Germline lookup yields CDR1 DFQATT and CDR2 SNEGSKA (reference sequence). CDR3: CSSGTSGYNEQFF. The CDR3 nucleotides read TGCAGTTCGGGGACTAGCGGCTACAATGAGCAGTTCTTC.

This clonotype appeared many times. The rearrangement uses TRBV29-1 and TRBJ2-3; D unclear. The V gene's germline CDR1 is SQVTM and CDR2 ANQGSEA. This CDR3 region has 10 residues. Trimming removed 8 bases at V and 5 bases at J, with 8 bases between. The chain's CDR3 is CSFLRDTQYF. Written as DNA, the CDR3 is TGCAGCTTTCTGAGAGATACGCAGTATTTT.

This chain connects TRBV6-5 to TRBJ2-1; 10 nucleotides line up with TRBD2. With 2 bases clipped from V and 5 bases from J, the junction kept 6 bases outside the gene matches. The CDR3 is 16 residues long. CDR1 is MNHEY and CDR2 is SVGAGI in the germline V gene. This CDR3 is CASSYLPGTSDNEQFF. As DNA, the CDR3 is TGTGCCAGCAGTTACCTGCCTGGGACTAGCGACAATGAGCAGTTCTTC.

A few counts support this clonotype. The chain uses TRBV5-8 and TRBJ1-1, with 9 bases that match TRBD1. This CDR3 spans 17 amino acids. V dropped 0 bases and J dropped 1; count of bases not matched to a gene: 7. Looked up from germline, CDR1 is SGHTS and CDR2 is YDEGEE. The CDR3 DNA follows: TGTGCCAGCAGCTTGGGGTGGGGACAGGGCCCGAACACTGAAGCTTTCTTT. It is translated as CASSLGWGQGPNTEAFF.

In the case of this clonotype: The conserved closing phenylalanine or tryptophan is absent in this CDR3, likely reflecting a read error. No DNA is shown, since the ends of the CDR3 on it are uncertain; the CDR3 is the one TCRdb lists. The chain links TRBV21-1 to TRBJ2-5; TRBD2, as called in the table, went unchecked against the DNA. TRBV21-1 is termed a pseudogene. The CDR3 adds up to 19 amino acids, both ends counted. CDR3 amino acids: CASSKRRLAGVLPVHEQYL.

V is TRBV6-2 or TRBV6-3 and J is TRBJ2-7; D may be TRBD1 or TRBD2 (5 bases each). Germline loops: CDR1 MNHEY, CDR2 SVGEGT. This CDR3 contains 15 residues. Trimming took off 4 bases at V and 9 bases at J, with 22 bases between the two ends. The CDR3 bases are TGTGCCAGCAGTTTCTCACGGGACGCACTACGTGGGCAGTACTTC. Translating gives CASSFSRDALRGQYF.

This chain joins TRBV6-1 and TRBJ2-1; D may be TRBD1 (6 bases). Germline V CDR1 and CDR2: MNHNS, SASEGT. The CDR3 spans 13 residues. V was shortened by 2 bases and J by 15 bases, with 17 bases between the two germline ends. The CDR3 here is CASSENPAWGRFF. CDR3 coding DNA: TGTGCCAGCAGTGAAAACCCAGCCTGGGGGCGGTTCTTC.

The chain joins TRBV5-5 to TRBJ2-7; a weak D match, TRBD1 (6 bases). The V gene lost 1 base and the J gene lost 6 bases, with 11 bases spanning the gap. The V gene's germline CDR1 is SGHKS and CDR2 YYEKEE (reference sequence). The CDR3 extends over 13 amino acids. Here the CDR3 reads CASSLLQGCEQYF. CDR3 DNA sequence: TGTGCCAGCAGCTTGTTACAGGGATGCGAGCAGTACTTC.

The table lists this clonotype with a count of one. The genes are TRBV18 and TRBJ2-5; TRBD1 is a possible D gene (6 bases). The V gene lost 5 bases and the J gene lost 3 bases, with 13 bases spanning the gap. Looked up from germline, CDR1 is KGHSH and CDR2 is LQKENI. The CDR3 covers 14 residues. This CDR3 is CASSATGPEETQYF. The DNA of the CDR3 is TGTGCCAGCTCAGCCACAGGGCCCGAAGAGACCCAGTACTTC.

This chain joins TRBV20-1 and TRBJ2-5, with D uncertain. V shed 3 bases and J shed 5 bases, with 7 bases lying between them. This CDR3 has 11 amino acids. Germline V gene lookup returns CDR1 DFQATT and CDR2 SNEGSKA (reference sequence). DNA for the CDR3: TGCAGTGCTAGGGCAACGGAGACCCAGTACTTC. Translation gives CSARATETQYF.